This T cell receptor (beta chain) comes out of a study of cytomegalovirus exposure and HLA in healthy donors. Points from the study as a whole: Presence/absence analyses supposed approximately even sequencing depth among donors.

V shed 3 bases, J shed 7 bases, and the junction held 2 bases outside the gene matches. The CDR3 loop spans 14 amino acids. The V gene's germline CDR1 is SGHTA and CDR2 FQGTGA. This clone was seen a handful of times. Its antigen is undetermined. Researchers ran the PCR with 60 Vbeta and 13 Jbeta primers. Profiled with immunoSEQ multiplex PCR; TCRdb holds only in-frame clones, not every one. Among some 180,000 clones listed, 70% to 80% were seen once. Material: PBMCs. The sequence was obtained from a male donor in good health and CMV-seronegative. The chain links TRBV7-3 to TRBJ2-1, with 11 bases identical to TRBD2. The CDR3, as DNA: TGTGCCAGCAGCTTCGGGACTAGCGGAAATGAGCAGTTCTTC. Its translation: CASSFGTSGNEQFF. The whole variable domain, remainder taken from reference TRBV7-3 and TRBJ2-1, is GAGVSQTPSNKVTEKGKYVELRCDPISGHTALYWYRQSLGQGPEFLIYFQGTGAADDSGLPNDRFFAVRPEGSVSTLKIQRTERGDSAVYLCASSFGTSGNEQFFGPGTRLTVL.